A single sample is the source of the 20 T cell receptor beta chains below, sequenced in a study of blood T cell repertoires in COVID-19. Method: immunoSEQ multiplex PCR; TCRdb's copy keeps in-frame clones and lacks some. Among about 26,000 clones, 90% were seen once, and the ten largest hold approximately 1.7%. Sequenced input: peripheral blood. The source of these receptors is a woman in her sixties or seventies with active COVID-19.

The chain employs TRBV19 and TRBJ1-1, with 8 nucleotides matching TRBD1. Germline assignment: CDR1 LNHDA and CDR2 SQIVND (reference sequence). CDR3 length equals 13 residues. V dropped 6 bases and J dropped 0; count of bases not matched to a gene: 0. CDR3 nucleotide sequence: TGTGCCAGTAGGACAGGGGTGAACACTGAAGCTTTCTTT. It encodes CASRTGVNTEAFF.

The chain employs TRBV6-4 and TRBJ1-1; perhaps TRBD1 as D (6 bases). Germline values: CDR1 MRHNA, CDR2 SNTAGT. Trimming pared 6 bases from V and 5 bases from J, leaving 16 bases between. The CDR3 is 14 residues long. In DNA, the CDR3 is TGTGCCAGCAGCCCTACAGGGTTGGGGACTGAAGCTTTCTTT. It yields the protein CASSPTGLGTEAFF.

This clone occurred a few times. This chain uses TRBV6-5 with TRBJ2-7; D remains ambiguous. The length of the CDR3 is 11 residues. CDR1 and CDR2 (germline): MNHEY, SVGAGI. Trimming pared 8 bases from V and 4 bases from J, leaving 9 bases between. CDR3 residues: CASVTSYEQYF. The CDR3 DNA sequence: TGTGCCAGCGTGACATCTTACGAGCAGTACTTC.

V gene TRBV2 combines with J gene TRBJ2-5; 9 bases match TRBD2. From germline, CDR1 is SNHLY and CDR2 FYNNEI. This CDR3 is built from 18 residues. With V trimmed by 8 bases and J by 2 bases, 18 bases remained unmatched. Here the CDR3 reads CASEKNSGRVEGQETQYF. The CDR3 region has the DNA TGTGCCAGCGAAAAAAATAGCGGGAGAGTAGAGGGGCAAGAGACCCAGTACTTC.

The V gene is TRBV3-1 (or the pseudogene TRBV3-2), the J gene TRBJ1-3, with D possibly TRBD1 on 6 matching bases. The CDR3 length is 14 residues. CDR1 and CDR2 (germline): LGHDT, YNNKEL (reference sequence). V was pared by 3 bases and J by 5 bases, with 11 bases between. The CDR3: CASSQAGDRNTIYF. Here the CDR3 DNA reads TGTGCCAGCAGCCAGGCAGGGGATAGAAACACCATATATTTT.

This chain links TRBV3-1 (or the pseudogene TRBV3-2) with TRBJ2-3, with 12 bases lining up with TRBD2. The CDR3 is 16 residues long. CDR1 is LGHDT and CDR2 is YNNKEL in the germline V gene (reference sequence). Trimming removed 5 bases from V and 1 base from J; junction bases left unmatched: 4. The CDR3, as DNA: TGTGCCAGCAGCAGGCGGACTAGCGGGGGCACAGATACGCAGTATTTT. Translating it yields CASSRRTSGGTDTQYF.

This clone was seen more than once but under ten times. The rearrangement joins TRBV6-5 to TRBJ1-5; 8 positions match TRBD1. The V segment lost 5 bases and the J segment 4 bases; nucleotides outside the gene matches: 4. This CDR3 is built from 14 residues. Germline CDR1 is MNHEY and CDR2 is SVGAGI. CDR3 loop: CASSQQGGNQPQHF. The CDR3 DNA sequence: TGTGCCAGCAGTCAACAGGGGGGAAATCAGCCCCAGCATTTT.

The chain joins TRBV28 to TRBJ2-7; D gene uncertain. The V end was cut by 6 bases, the J end by 1 base, with 4 bases between. The CDR3 sequence is 11 residues long. The V gene's germline CDR1 is MDHEN and CDR2 SYDVKM. CDR3 nucleotide sequence: TGTGCCAGCAGCCGGTCCTACGAGCAGTACTTC. Protein product: CASSRSYEQYF.

This rearrangement joins TRBV7-9 to TRBJ1-3; TRBD1 might be the D (6 bases). With 3 bases removed from V and 0 bases from J, the gap between germline ends came to 15 bases. The V gene's germline CDR1 is SEHNR and CDR2 FQNEAQ (reference sequence). CDR3 size: 17 residues. CDR3 sequence reads: CASSFGWDTRSGNTIYF. CDR3 DNA: TGTGCCAGCAGCTTTGGGTGGGACACTCGCTCTGGAAACACCATATATTTT.

The CDR3 is CASSQDFGQGNQPQHF. The CDR3 DNA reads as TGTGCCAGCAGCCAAGATTTCGGACAGGGCAATCAGCCCCAGCATTTT. The V call is TRBV14, the J call TRBJ1-5, with 7 bases matching TRBD1. Losses at the gene ends were 0 bases for V and 2 bases for J; bases not matched to a gene: 4. CDR1 is SGHDN, CDR2 FVKESK, per germline. CDR3 size: 16 residues.

V gene TRBV7-9 combines with J gene TRBJ1-2, with D possibly being TRBD1 (5 bases). V was pared by 1 base and J by 7 bases, with 10 bases between. Germline V CDR1 and CDR2: SEHNR, FQNEAQ (reference sequence). The CDR3 has 13 amino acids. This CDR3 reads CASSLEGRGGYTF. CDR3 coding DNA: TGTGCCAGCAGCTTAGAGGGTAGGGGTGGCTACACCTTC.

This clone occurred a few times. The rearrangement uses TRBV2 and TRBJ2-3, with D perhaps TRBD2 (5 bases). Trimming stripped 4 bases from V and 5 bases from J, with 13 bases between. The germline CDR1 and CDR2 sequences are SNHLY and FYNNEI. This CDR3 has 14 amino acids. The CDR3 DNA follows: TGTGCCAGCAGTGGACTAATAAGGCTAGATACGCAGTATTTT. Translated, it gives CASSGLIRLDTQYF.

The J gene is TRBJ2-7, the V gene TRBV4-1, with 7 bases matching TRBD2. Trimming took 2 bases from V and 0 from J; bases not matched to a gene: 7. Per the germline V gene, CDR1 is MGHRA and CDR2 is YSYEKL. This CDR3 contains 16 residues. The CDR3 DNA reads TGCGCCAGCAGCCAAATTGACCTAGCGGTCTCCTACGAGCAGTACTTC. It specifies CASSQIDLAVSYEQYF.

V gene TRBV7-3 combines with J gene TRBJ2-1; TRBD2 is a possible D gene (5 bases). V was trimmed by 5 bases and J by 6 bases, leaving 14 bases between them. Germline V gene sequence: CDR1 SGHTA, CDR2 FQGTGA. The CDR3 has 14 amino acids. The DNA of the CDR3 is TGTGCCAGCAGCCCGGGAAAAGTCCCCAATGAGCAGTTCTTC. This translates into CASSPGKVPNEQFF.

The chain couples TRBV5-1 to TRBJ2-1; perhaps TRBD2 as D (5 bases). The V gene lost 5 bases and the J gene lost 2 bases, with 8 bases spanning the gap. Germline-derived CDR1 and CDR2 are SGHRS and YFSETQ. The CDR3 loop spans 13 amino acids. DNA of the CDR3: TGCGCCAGCAGTGCGGGCCCCTACAATGAGCAGTTCTTC. Its protein product is CASSAGPYNEQFF.

The chain joins TRBV28 to TRBJ2-5, with D maybe TRBD2 (5 bases). Trimming shortened V by 7 bases and J by 5 bases, and 11 bases separated the two germline ends. Looked up from germline, CDR1 is MDHEN and CDR2 is SYDVKM. The CDR3 has 12 residues. The CDR3 here is CASTAGVETQYF. In nucleotides, the CDR3 is TGTGCCAGCACCGCCGGGGTGGAGACCCAGTACTTC.

The chain couples TRBV5-1 to TRBJ2-1; 9 positions match TRBD2. V dropped 1 base and J dropped 9; count of bases not matched to a gene: 11. Germline loops: CDR1 SGHRS, CDR2 YFSETQ. The CDR3 is 16 residues long. The CDR3 coding sequence is TGCGCCAGCAGCTTGCAGCTAGCGGGATACGAGGCTGAGCAGTTCTTC. Protein: CASSLQLAGYEAEQFF.

The chain recombines TRBV20-1 with TRBJ2-3; weak D call: TRBD1 (6 bases). Germline V gene data show CDR1 as DFQATT and CDR2 as SNEGSKA (reference sequence). This CDR3 has 11 amino acids. V was pared by 6 bases and J by 8 bases, with 12 bases between. CDR3 sequence reads: CSARGEGTQYF. CDR3 nucleotide sequence: TGCAGTGCCAGGGGTGAAGGTACGCAGTATTTT.

This chain's CDR3 is CASITGGQGNYGYTF. The CDR3 coding sequence is TGTGCCAGCATCACAGGGGGACAGGGTAACTATGGCTACACCTTC. The chain carries TRBV28 and TRBJ1-2, with 9 nucleotides matching TRBD1. CDR1 MDHEN and CDR2 SYDVKM come from the germline V gene. With 7 bases clipped from V and 1 base from J, the junction kept 7 bases outside the gene matches. The CDR3 runs 15 residues.

The chain couples TRBV6-5 to TRBJ2-5, with D possibly TRBD2 on 5 matching bases. The CDR3 runs 14 residues. Germline V gene lookup returns CDR1 MNHEY and CDR2 SVGAGI. V lost 5 bases to trimming and J lost 4 bases, with 14 bases between them. The CDR3 bases are TGTGCCAGCAGTACGAGGGCCTCCTCAGAGACCCAGTACTTC. It codes for CASSTRASSETQYF.